This TCR beta chain derives from a study of human T cells and chemical hapten exposure. At the level of the study: Diphenylcyclopropenone was administered weekly to the scalp of patients throughout the approximately 24-week study. Study results and caveats: Compared to controls, expanded TCRs made significantly more large clusters of similar CDR3s.

V gave up 4 bases and J gave up 5 bases, with 14 bases separating them. Germline assignment: CDR1 SQVTM and CDR2 ANQGSEA. The CDR3 consists of 13 residues. The time point: pre-sensitization, week 0. Treatment indicated: therapeutic diphenylcyclopropenone sensitization with weekly scalp DPC. The template was total RNA from unfractionated whole blood. Each cDNA molecule in the library carried unique molecular identifiers. TCRdb itself ran the RACE reads through MiXCR, one entry per CDR3 protein. Found here are more than 250,000 distinct CDR3 sequences, about 8.1% of them singletons; the top ten hold roughly 2.5%. This clonotype has just a few counts. Its antigen is currently unknown.

The clonotype originates from a woman in her thirties or forties with alopecia areata. Some clones in this sample may be carry-over from other donors' samples. This rearrangement joins TRBV29-1 to TRBJ2-5; possibly TRBD1 for D (6 bases). The sequencing used whole blood, collected in connection with sensitization to the hapten diphenylcyclopropenone (DPC). CDR3: CSVGEVRGETQYF. The CDR3 DNA follows: TGCAGCGTTGGGGAAGTCAGGGGCGAGACCCAGTACTTC. The full variable domain, its missing parts supplied by reference TRBV29-1 and TRBJ2-5, is SAVISQKPSRDICQRGTSLTIQCQVDSQVTMMFWYRQQPGQSLTLIATANQGSEATYESGFVIDKFPISRPNLTFSTLTVSNMSPEDSSIYLCSVGEVRGETQYFGPGTRLLVL.